Shown below are 13 T cell receptor beta chains from a single sample sequenced in a study of OX40 agonist ivuxolimab in advanced cancers. Produced via immunoSEQ multiplex PCR; TCRdb's table is partial and in-frame only. The sample shows 60,000 or so clones, 85% of them seen only once. The specimen comprised CD4+ or CD8+ T cells sorted from blood, sampled in a trial of the OX40 agonist ivuxolimab. These receptor sequences come from an adult with an advanced solid tumor such as melanoma, head and neck, liver or kidney cancer.

This chain links TRBV28 with TRBJ1-6; 8 nucleotides match TRBD1. V gave up 5 bases and J gave up 9 bases; unmatched junction bases: 3. Germline values: CDR1 MDHEN, CDR2 SYDVKM. This CDR3 has 13 residues. The CDR3: CASSTTGASPLHF. CDR3 sequence (DNA): TGTGCCAGCAGTACGACAGGGGCTTCACCCCTCCACTTT.

V usage is TRBV19 and J usage is TRBJ2-1; D is possibly TRBD1 (5 bases). The germline V gene encodes CDR1 LNHDA and CDR2 SQIVND (reference sequence). The V end lost 5 bases, the J end lost 7 bases, and 18 bases lay between the germline ends. The CDR3 extends over 15 amino acids. The CDR3 DNA reads TGTGCCAGTAGTGGAATGTTAGGGGCTATGAATGAGCAGTTCTTC. Protein sequence: CASSGMLGAMNEQFF.

On this clone itself: An end of the junction differs from the germline gene, which may be a read error. The V gene is TRBV7-7, the J gene TRBJ2-1; no definite D call. Per germline, CDR1 SSHAT and CDR2 FNYEAQ (reference sequence). This CDR3 has 13 amino acids. CDR3 in amino acids: CASSPSLSNEQFF. Written as DNA, the CDR3 is TGTGCTAGCAGCCCAAGTTTATCCAATGAGCAGTTCTTC.

The J gene is TRBJ2-5, the V gene TRBV7-2; D gene ambiguous. CDR1 and CDR2 (germline): SGHTA, FQGNSA. The CDR3 length is 13 residues. Deletions cut 1 base from V and 0 bases from J, with 3 bases between. CDR3 DNA sequence: TGTGCCAGCAGCTTAGAGTACCAAGAGACCCAGTACTTC. This translates into CASSLEYQETQYF.

The CDR3 DNA reads TGTGCCAGCAGTTCGCCAGAGCGGGAGGGCCTCCACGAGCAGTACTTC. As protein: CASSSPEREGLHEQYF. The chain recombines TRBV28 with TRBJ2-7; the match to TRBD2 covers 10 bases. The germline V gene encodes CDR1 MDHEN and CDR2 SYDVKM. This CDR3 contains 16 residues. Trimming removed 4 bases from V and 5 bases from J; junction bases left unmatched: 11.

V and J are TRBV2 and TRBJ2-3; D perhaps matches TRBD2 (5 bases). CDR3 length equals 13 residues. Germline CDR1 SNHLY, CDR2 FYNNEI. V lost 5 bases, J lost 3 bases, and 9 bases lay in between. CDR3 coding DNA: TGTGCCAGCAGTCGGGGATTAACAGATACGCAGTATTTT. Encoded protein: CASSRGLTDTQYF. Full variable domain (outside the CDR3, taken from reference TRBV2 and TRBJ2-3): EPEVTQTPSHQVTQMGQEVILRCVPISNHLYFYWYRQILGQKVEFLVSFYNNEISEKSEIFDDQFSVERPDGSNFTLKIRSTKLEDSAMYFCASSRGLTDTQYFGPGTRLTVL.

This clone showed up just a few times. The chain links TRBV2 to TRBJ1-4; the D is unclear. Germline V gene lookup returns CDR1 SNHLY and CDR2 FYNNEI. CDR3 length: 14 amino acids. V lost 4 bases and J lost 8, with 14 bases in between. CDR3 nucleotides: TGTGCCAGCAGTGCGGACGGTGGGGAGGAAAAACTGTTTTTT. This encodes CASSADGGEEKLFF.

The gene calls are TRBV11-3 and TRBJ2-2; a weak D match, TRBD1 (5 bases). V was clipped by 5 bases and J by 7 bases, with 8 bases between them. The CDR3 contains 12 residues. Per the germline V gene, CDR1 is SGHNT and CDR2 is YENEEA. In DNA form, the CDR3 reads TGTGCCAGCAGCCCAAGGGGCGGGGAGCTGTTTTTT. Amino acid sequence: CASSPRGGELFF.

The rearrangement joins TRBV6-5 to TRBJ1-4, with D possibly matching TRBD1 (5 bases). The CDR3 spans 15 residues. Looked up from germline, CDR1 is MNHEY and CDR2 is SVGAGI. The V and J ends lost 10 bases and 4 bases respectively, with 19 bases between them. CDR3 nucleotide sequence: TGTGCCACCAAGGGACGGACGCGGGGTAATGAAAAACTGTTTTTT. Encoded protein: CATKGRTRGNEKLFF.

The chain uses TRBV30 and TRBJ2-7; 7 nucleotides agree with TRBD1. Germline V gene sequence: CDR1 GTSNPN, CDR2 SVGIG (reference sequence). This CDR3 spans 14 amino acids. V was clipped by 2 bases and J by 1 base; unmatched bases: 5. CDR3 region: CAWSPQDRSYEQYF. The CDR3 coding sequence is TGTGCCTGGAGTCCCCAGGACAGGTCCTACGAGCAGTACTTC.

The J gene is TRBJ2-3, the V gene TRBV2, with a possible D match to TRBD2 (6 bases). The ends were cut back, 6 bases at V and 5 bases at J, with 18 bases in the middle. Germline V gives CDR1 SNHLY, CDR2 FYNNEI. This CDR3 is 15 amino acids long. The CDR3 nucleotides are TGTGCCAGCAGCGGGGGACTGCGGGATGGAGATACGCAGTATTTT. This gives the protein CASSGGLRDGDTQYF.

This chain uses TRBV19 with TRBJ2-1; D is possibly TRBD1 (5 bases). The ends were cut back, 5 bases at V and 4 bases at J, with 9 bases in the middle. CDR1 LNHDA and CDR2 SQIVND come from the germline V gene (reference sequence). The CDR3 consists of 13 residues. Here the CDR3 reads CASSGDRYNEQFF. The CDR3 DNA reads as TGTGCCAGTAGTGGAGACAGATACAATGAGCAGTTCTTC. Drawing the rest from reference TRBV19 and TRBJ2-1, the complete variable domain is DGGITQSPKYLFRKEGQNVTLSCEQNLNHDAMYWYRQDPGQGLRLIYYSQIVNDFQKGDIAEGYSVSREKKESFPLTVTSAQKNPTAFYLCASSGDRYNEQFFGPGTRLTVL.

The V and J genes are TRBV7-8 and TRBJ2-5, with 11 bases aligning to TRBD2. CDR3 size: 14 residues. The germline CDR1 and CDR2 sequences are SGHVS and FQNEAQ. V lost 5 bases, J lost 2 bases, and 1 base stayed unmatched. Here the CDR3 DNA reads TGTGCCAGCAGCGGGACTAGCGGACAAGAGACCCAGTACTTC. Translation: CASSGTSGQETQYF.